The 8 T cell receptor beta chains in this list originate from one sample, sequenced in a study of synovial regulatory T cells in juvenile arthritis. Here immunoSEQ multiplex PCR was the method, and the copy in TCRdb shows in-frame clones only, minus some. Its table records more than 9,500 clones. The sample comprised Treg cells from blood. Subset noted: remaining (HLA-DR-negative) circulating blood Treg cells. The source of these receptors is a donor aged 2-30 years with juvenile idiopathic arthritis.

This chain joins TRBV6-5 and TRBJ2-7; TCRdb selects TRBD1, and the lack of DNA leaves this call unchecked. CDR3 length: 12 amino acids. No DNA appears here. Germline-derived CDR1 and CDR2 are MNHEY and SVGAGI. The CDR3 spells CASSGTGYEQYF.

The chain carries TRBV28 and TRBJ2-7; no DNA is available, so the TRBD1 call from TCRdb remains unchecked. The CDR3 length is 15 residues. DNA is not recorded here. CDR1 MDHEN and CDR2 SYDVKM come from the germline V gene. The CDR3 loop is CASSSAGTGGNEQYF.

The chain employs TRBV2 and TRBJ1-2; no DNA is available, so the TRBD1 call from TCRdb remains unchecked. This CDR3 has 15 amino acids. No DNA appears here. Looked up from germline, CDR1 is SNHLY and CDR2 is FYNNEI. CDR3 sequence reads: CASSGWGGGLDGYTF.

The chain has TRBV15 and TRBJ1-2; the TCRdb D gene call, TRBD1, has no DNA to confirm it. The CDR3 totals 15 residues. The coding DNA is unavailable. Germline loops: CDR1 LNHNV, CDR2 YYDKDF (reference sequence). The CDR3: CATSREGQINYGYTF.

The CDR3 loop is CASSLGTQNTEAFF. V usage is TRBV18 and J usage is TRBJ1-1. The germline gives CDR1 KGHSH, CDR2 LQKENI. The CDR3 length is 14 residues. No coding sequence is recorded.

The CDR3 sequence is CASSERQMYEQYF. The chain carries TRBV2 and TRBJ2-7. Germline V lookup: CDR1 SNHLY, CDR2 FYNNEI. This CDR3 contains 13 residues. The DNA is unrecorded. The variable domain in full, completed from reference TRBV2 and TRBJ2-7, reads EPEVTQTPSHQVTQMGQEVILRCVPISNHLYFYWYRQILGQKVEFLVSFYNNEISEKSEIFDDQFSVERPDGSNFTLKIRSTKLEDSAMYFCASSERQMYEQYFGPGTRLTVT.

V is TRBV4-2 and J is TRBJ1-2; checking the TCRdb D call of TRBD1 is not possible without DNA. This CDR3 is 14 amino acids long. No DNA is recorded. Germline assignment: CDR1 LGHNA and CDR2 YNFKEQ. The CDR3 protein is CASSQDRVGYGYTF.

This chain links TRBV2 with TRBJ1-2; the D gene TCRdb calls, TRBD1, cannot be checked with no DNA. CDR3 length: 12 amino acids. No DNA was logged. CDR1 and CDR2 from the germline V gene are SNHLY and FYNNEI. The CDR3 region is CASSDKNYGYTF.